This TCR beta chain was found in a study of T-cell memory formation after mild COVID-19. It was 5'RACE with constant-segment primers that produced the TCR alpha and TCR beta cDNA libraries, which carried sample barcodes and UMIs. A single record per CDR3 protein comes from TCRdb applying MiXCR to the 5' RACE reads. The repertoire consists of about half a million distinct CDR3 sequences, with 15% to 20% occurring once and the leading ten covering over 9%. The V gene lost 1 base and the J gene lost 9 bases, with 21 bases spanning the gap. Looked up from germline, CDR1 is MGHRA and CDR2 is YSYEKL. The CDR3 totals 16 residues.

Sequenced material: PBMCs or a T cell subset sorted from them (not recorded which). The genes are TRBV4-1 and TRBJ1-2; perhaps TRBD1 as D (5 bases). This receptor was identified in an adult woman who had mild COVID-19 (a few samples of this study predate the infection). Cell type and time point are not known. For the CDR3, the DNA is TGCGCCAGCAGCCAAGGGGGCGGCAGAGCCAATATGAGCTACACCTTC. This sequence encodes CASSQGGGRANMSYTF.